The entry that follows covers one T cell receptor (beta chain) sequence. Its antigen is currently unknown. These data are taken from a study of glioma-infiltrating T cells. Turning to the study itself: Dexamethasone exposure before glioma surgery was limited to six or fewer days.

Using RNA template, CDR3s of TCR alpha and beta were amplified with iRepertoire arm-PCR. TCRdb reprocessed the multiplex PCR reads with MiXCR, giving one entry per CDR3 protein. This repertoire shows 300,000 to 400,000 distinct CDR3 sequences, around 38% found once; its top ten account for about 11%. The V gene's germline CDR1 is SQVTM and CDR2 ANQGSEA. The ends were cut back, 6 bases at V and 0 bases at J, with 9 bases in the middle. The CDR3 has 12 residues. Findings and caveats of the study: Signature shared blood CDR3 motifs were enriched in low-divergence and depleted in high-divergence patients. Only very few CDR3 sequences appeared in both tissue and blood. Above-expected tissue-blood divergence occurred in all gliomas, most in low-grade ones.

The chain joins TRBV29-1 to TRBJ2-7; D is undetermined. The TCR originated in a human donor with low-grade glioma or glioblastoma, undergoing nonglioma brain surgery, or in good health (not recorded which). Sequencing was carried out using glioma tissue, nonneoplastic brain tissue, or PBMCs (not recorded which). DNA for the CDR3: TGCAGCGTGCTAGGGTTCTCCTACGAGCAGTACTTC. This codes for CSVLGFSYEQYF.